Listed below are T cell receptor beta chains from one sample, sequenced in a study of blood T cell repertoires in COVID-19. Data came from immunoSEQ multiplex PCR; TCRdb stores just in-frame clones and leaves some out. The sample has about 480,000 clones; about 90% are singletons. Sequences were obtained from PBMCs or T cells enriched from blood (not recorded which). The source is a young woman with acute COVID-19. The CDR3 runs from the conserved cysteine through the conserved F or W. A D gene is named only where the DNA matches it firmly.

j_call: TRBJ1-1; v_call: TRBV10-3; d_call: -; cdr3_nt: TGTGCCATCAAAGACAGTTATGAAGCTTTCTTT; cdr3_aa: CAIKDSYEAFF
j_call: TRBJ1-1; v_call: TRBV28; d_call: TRBD1; cdr3_nt: TGTGCCAGCAGTTTGACAGGGGGGAGCACTGAAGCTTTCTTT; cdr3_aa: CASSLTGGSTEAFF
j_call: TRBJ2-1; v_call: TRBV20-1; d_call: TRBD2; cdr3_nt: TGCAGTGCTACCGGGGAGGGGCAGTTCTTC; cdr3_aa: CSATGEGQFF
j_call: TRBJ2-7; v_call: TRBV12-3/TRBV12-4; d_call: TRBD1; cdr3_nt: TGTGCCAGCACTAACAGGGGTTACGAGCAGTACTTC; cdr3_aa: CASTNRGYEQYF
j_call: TRBJ2-3; v_call: TRBV18; d_call: -; cdr3_nt: TGTGCCAGCGTTAGGGGCCTCACAGATACGCAGTATTTT; cdr3_aa: CASVRGLTDTQYF
j_call: TRBJ1-5; v_call: TRBV19; d_call: TRBD1; cdr3_nt: TGTGCCGGAGGGACAGGGCTTCAGCCCCAGCATTTT; cdr3_aa: CAGGTGLQPQHF
j_call: TRBJ2-7; v_call: TRBV9; d_call: -; cdr3_nt: TGTGCCAGCAGCGTACAGGGAACCTCCTACGAGCAGTACTTC; cdr3_aa: CASSVQGTSYEQYF
j_call: TRBJ2-1; v_call: TRBV3-1/TRBV3-2; d_call: TRBD1; cdr3_nt: TGTGCCAGCAGCCAAGACCGGGCAGGGGGCGCCTACAATGAGCAGTTCTTC; cdr3_aa: CASSQDRAGGAYNEQFF
j_call: TRBJ1-4; v_call: TRBV27; d_call: TRBD1; cdr3_nt: TGTGCCAGCAGTTTATACGGGACAGGGGGCGAAAAACTGTTTTTT; cdr3_aa: CASSLYGTGGEKLFF
j_call: TRBJ2-5; v_call: TRBV7-8; d_call: -; cdr3_nt: TGTGCCAGCAGCTTAGTAATGCGTACTAGGCCAGAGACCCAGTACTTC; cdr3_aa: CASSLVMRTRPETQYF